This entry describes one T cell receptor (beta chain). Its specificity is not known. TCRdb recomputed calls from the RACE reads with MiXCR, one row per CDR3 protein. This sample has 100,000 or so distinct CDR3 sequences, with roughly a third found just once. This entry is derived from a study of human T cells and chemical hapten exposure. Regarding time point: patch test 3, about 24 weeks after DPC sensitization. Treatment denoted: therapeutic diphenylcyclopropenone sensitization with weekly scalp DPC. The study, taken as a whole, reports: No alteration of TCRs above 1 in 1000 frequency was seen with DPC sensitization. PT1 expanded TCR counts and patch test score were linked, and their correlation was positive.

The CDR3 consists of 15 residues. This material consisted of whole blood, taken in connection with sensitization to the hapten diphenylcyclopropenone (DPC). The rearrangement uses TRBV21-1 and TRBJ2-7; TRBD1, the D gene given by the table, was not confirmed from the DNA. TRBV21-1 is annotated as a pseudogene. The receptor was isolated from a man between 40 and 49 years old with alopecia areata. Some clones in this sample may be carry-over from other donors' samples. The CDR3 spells CASSKALAGPKREYV. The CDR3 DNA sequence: TGTGCCAGCAGCAAAGCGTTGGCGGGGCCAAAAAGGGAGTACGTC.